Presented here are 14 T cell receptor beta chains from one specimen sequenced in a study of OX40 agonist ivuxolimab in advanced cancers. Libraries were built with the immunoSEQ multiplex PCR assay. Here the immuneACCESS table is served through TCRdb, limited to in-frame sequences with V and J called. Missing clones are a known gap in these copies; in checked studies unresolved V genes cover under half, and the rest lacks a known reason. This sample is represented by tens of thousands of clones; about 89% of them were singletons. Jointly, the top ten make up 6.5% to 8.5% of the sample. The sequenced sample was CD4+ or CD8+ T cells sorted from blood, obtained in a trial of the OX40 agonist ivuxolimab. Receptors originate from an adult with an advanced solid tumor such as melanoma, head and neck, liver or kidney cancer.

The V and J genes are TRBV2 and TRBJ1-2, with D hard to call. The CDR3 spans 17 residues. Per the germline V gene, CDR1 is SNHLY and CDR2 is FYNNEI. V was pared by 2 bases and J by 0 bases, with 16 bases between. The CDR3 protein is CASSEPLITEANYGYTF. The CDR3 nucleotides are TGTGCCAGCAGTGAACCGTTGATAACCGAAGCTAACTATGGCTACACCTTC.

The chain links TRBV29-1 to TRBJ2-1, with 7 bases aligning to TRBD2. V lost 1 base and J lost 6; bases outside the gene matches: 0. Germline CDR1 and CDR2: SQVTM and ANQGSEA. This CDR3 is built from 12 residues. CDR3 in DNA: TGCAGCGTTGAAGGACTAGCCAATGAGCAGTTCTTC. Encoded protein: CSVEGLANEQFF.

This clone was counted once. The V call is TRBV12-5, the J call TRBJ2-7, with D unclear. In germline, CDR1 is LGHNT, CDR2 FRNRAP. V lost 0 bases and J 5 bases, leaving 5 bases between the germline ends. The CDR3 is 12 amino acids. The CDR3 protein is CASGLVEDEQYV. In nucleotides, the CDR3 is TGTGCTAGTGGTTTGGTAGAGGACGAGCAGTACGTC.

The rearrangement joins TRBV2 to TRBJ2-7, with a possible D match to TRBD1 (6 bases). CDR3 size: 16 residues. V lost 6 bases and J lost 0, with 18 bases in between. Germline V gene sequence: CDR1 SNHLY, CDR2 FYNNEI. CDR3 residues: CASRTSGTRTSYEQYV. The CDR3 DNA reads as TGTGCCAGCAGGACATCCGGGACACGAACCTCCTACGAGCAGTACGTC.

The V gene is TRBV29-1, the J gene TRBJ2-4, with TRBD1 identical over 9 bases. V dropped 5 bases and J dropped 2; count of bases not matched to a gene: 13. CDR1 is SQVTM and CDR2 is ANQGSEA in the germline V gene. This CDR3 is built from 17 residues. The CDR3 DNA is TGCAGCGTTATGTCGGACAGGGGAAAAAATTCCAAAAACATTCAGTACTTC. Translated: CSVMSDRGKNSKNIQYF.

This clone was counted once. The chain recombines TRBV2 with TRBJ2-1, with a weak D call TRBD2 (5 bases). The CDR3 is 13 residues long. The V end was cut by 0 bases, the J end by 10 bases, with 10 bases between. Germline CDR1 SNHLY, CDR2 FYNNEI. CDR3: CASSEASRGEQFF. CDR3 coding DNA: TGTGCCAGCAGTGAAGCGTCCCGCGGGGAGCAGTTCTTC.

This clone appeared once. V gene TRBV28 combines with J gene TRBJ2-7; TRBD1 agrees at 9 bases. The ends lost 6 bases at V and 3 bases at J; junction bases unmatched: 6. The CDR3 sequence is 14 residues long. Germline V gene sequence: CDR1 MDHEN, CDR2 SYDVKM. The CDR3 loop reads CASRITGGSYEQYF. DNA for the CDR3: TGTGCCAGCAGAATAACAGGGGGCAGCTACGAGCAGTACTTC.

CDR3 DNA sequence: TGTGCCTGGAGTGCGGGGGCAGGATCCGATACGCAGTATTTT. This sequence encodes CAWSAGAGSDTQYF. The chain links TRBV30 to TRBJ2-3, with D perhaps given as TRBD1 or TRBD2 (6 bases each). Germline V gene data show CDR1 as GTSNPN and CDR2 as SVGIG (reference sequence). V dropped 1 base and J dropped 6 bases, with 14 bases sitting between them. CDR3 length equals 14 residues.

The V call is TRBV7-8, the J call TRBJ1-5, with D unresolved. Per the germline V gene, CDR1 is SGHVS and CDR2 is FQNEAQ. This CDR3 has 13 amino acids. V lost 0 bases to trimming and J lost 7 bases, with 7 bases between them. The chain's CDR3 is CASSLAGMQPQHF. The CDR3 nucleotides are TGTGCCAGCAGCTTAGCAGGGATGCAGCCCCAGCATTTT.

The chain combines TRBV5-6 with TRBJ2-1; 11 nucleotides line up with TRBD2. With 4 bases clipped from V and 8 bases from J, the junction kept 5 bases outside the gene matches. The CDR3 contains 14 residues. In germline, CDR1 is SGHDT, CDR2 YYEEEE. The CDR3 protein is CASSTSGSLYEQFF. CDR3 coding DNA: TGTGCCAGCAGCACTAGCGGGAGTCTTTATGAGCAGTTCTTC.

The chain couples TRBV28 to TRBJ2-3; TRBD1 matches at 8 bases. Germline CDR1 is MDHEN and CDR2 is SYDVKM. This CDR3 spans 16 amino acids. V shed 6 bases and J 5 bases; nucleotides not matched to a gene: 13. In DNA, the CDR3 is TGTGCCAGCAGCCTCAACCGGGACAGGTTTCTAGATACGCAGTATTTT. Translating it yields CASSLNRDRFLDTQYF.

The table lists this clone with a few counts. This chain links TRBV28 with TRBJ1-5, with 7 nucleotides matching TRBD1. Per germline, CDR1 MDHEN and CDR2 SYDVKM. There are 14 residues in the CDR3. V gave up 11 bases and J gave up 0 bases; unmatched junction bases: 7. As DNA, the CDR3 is TGTGCCGGCGGGACAGCGAATAGCAATCAGCCCCAGCATTTT. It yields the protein CAGGTANSNQPQHF. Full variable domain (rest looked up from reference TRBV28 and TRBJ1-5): DVKVTQSSRYLVKRTGEKVFLECVQDMDHENMFWYRQDPGLGLRLIYFSYDVKMKEKGDIPEGYSVSREKKERFSLILESASTNQTSMYLCAGGTANSNQPQHFGDGTRLSIL.

The CDR3 here is CASSLWTGNSNQPQHF. For the CDR3, the DNA is TGTGCCAGCAGTTTGTGGACAGGTAATAGCAATCAGCCCCAGCATTTT. The chain is built from TRBV2 and TRBJ1-5, with 7 bases fitting TRBD1. This CDR3 comprises 16 residues. V gave up 5 bases and J gave up 0 bases; unmatched junction bases: 7. Germline V gene sequence: CDR1 SNHLY, CDR2 FYNNEI.

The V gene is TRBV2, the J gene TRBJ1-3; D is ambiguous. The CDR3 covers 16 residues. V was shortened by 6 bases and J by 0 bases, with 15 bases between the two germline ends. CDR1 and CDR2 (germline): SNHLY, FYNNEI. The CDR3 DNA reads TGTGCCAGCAGCCCGGCGGGCCATGGCTCTGGAAACACCATATATTTT. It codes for CASSPAGHGSGNTIYF.